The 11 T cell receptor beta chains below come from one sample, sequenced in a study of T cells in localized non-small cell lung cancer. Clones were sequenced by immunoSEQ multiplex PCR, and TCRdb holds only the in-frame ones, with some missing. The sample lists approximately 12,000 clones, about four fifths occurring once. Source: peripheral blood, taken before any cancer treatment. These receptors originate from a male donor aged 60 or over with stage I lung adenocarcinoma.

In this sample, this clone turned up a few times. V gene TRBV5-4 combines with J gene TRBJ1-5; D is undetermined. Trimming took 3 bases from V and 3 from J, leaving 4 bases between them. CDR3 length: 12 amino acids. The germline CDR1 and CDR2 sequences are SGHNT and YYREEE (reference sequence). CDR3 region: CASSYDNQPQHF. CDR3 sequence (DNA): TGTGCCAGCAGCTACGACAATCAGCCCCAGCATTTT.

The CDR3 region is CASSLAASTLYGYTF. CDR3 DNA: TGTGCCAGCAGCTTAGCAGCTTCCACCCTTTATGGCTACACCTTC. V usage is TRBV7-8 and J usage is TRBJ1-2; D gene unclear. Germline V CDR1 and CDR2: SGHVS, FQNEAQ. The CDR3 is 15 amino acids. V was cut by 0 bases and J by 5 bases, with 13 bases left in between.

The CDR3 here is CASSIASGQGARRRETQYF. CDR3 nucleotide sequence: TGTGCCAGCAGCATTGCCTCGGGACAGGGGGCGCGAAGGAGAGAGACCCAGTACTTC. The genes are TRBV11-2 and TRBJ2-5; the match to TRBD1 covers 12 bases. The CDR3 is 19 amino acids. Germline assignment: CDR1 SGHAT and CDR2 FQNNGV. J was trimmed by 4 bases and V by 5 bases; bases with no gene match: 17.

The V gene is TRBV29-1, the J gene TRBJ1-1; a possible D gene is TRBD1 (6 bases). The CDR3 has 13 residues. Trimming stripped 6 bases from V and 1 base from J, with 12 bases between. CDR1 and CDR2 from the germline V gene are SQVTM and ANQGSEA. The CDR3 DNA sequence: TGCAGCGTCGACAGGAATTCGAACACTGAAGCTTTCTTT. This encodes CSVDRNSNTEAFF.

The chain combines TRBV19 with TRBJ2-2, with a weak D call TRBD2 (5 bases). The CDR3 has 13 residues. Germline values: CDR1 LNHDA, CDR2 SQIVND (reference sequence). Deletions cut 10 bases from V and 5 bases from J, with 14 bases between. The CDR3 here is CATTRRETGELFF. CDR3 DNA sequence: TGTGCCACTACCCGACGGGAAACCGGGGAGCTGTTTTTT.

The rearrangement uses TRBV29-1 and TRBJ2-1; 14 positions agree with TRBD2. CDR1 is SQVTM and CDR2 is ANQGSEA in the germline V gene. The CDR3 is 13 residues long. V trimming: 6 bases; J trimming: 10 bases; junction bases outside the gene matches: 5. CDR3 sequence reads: CSVEGLAGVEQFF. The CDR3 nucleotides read TGCAGCGTAGAGGGACTAGCGGGAGTCGAGCAGTTCTTC.

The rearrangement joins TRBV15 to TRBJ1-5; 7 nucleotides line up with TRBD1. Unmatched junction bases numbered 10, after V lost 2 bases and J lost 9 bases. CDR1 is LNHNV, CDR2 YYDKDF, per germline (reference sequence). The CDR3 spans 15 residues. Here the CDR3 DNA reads TGTGCCACCAGCAGACTTGGACAGGCCGCTTCGCCCCAGCATTTT. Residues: CATSRLGQAASPQHF.

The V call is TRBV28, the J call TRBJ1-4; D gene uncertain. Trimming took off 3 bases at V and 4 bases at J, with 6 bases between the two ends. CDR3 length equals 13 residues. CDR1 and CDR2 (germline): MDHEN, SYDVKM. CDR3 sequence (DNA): TGTGCCAGCAGTTTTTTCGGTAATGAAAAACTGTTTTTT. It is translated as CASSFFGNEKLFF. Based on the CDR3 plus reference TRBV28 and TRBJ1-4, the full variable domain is DVKVTQSSRYLVKRTGEKVFLECVQDMDHENMFWYRQDPGLGLRLIYFSYDVKMKEKGDIPEGYSVSREKKERFSLILESASTNQTSMYLCASSFFGNEKLFFGSGTQLSVL.

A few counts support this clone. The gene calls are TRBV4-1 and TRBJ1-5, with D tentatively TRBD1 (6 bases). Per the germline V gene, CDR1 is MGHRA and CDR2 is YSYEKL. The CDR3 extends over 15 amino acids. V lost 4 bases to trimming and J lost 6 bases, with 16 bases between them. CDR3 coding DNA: TGCGCCAGCAGCCCCGATCGGGGGGCCGCTCAGCCCCAGCATTTT. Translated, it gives CASSPDRGAAQPQHF.

This chain's CDR3 is CASSVDRSSYNEQFF. Here the CDR3 DNA reads TGTGCCAGCAGCGTAGACAGGAGCTCCTACAATGAGCAGTTCTTC. J is TRBJ2-1 and V is TRBV9; possible D gene TRBD1, 5 bases. The ends were cut back, 0 bases at V and 0 bases at J, with 7 bases in the middle. CDR3 length: 15 amino acids. Germline lookup yields CDR1 SGDLS and CDR2 YYNGEE.

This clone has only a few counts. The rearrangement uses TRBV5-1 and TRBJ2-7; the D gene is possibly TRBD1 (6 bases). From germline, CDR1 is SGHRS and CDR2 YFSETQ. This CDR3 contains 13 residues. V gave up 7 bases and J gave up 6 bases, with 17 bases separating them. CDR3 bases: TGCGCCAGCGGAGACCAGGGGCTCGGCGAGCAGTACTTC. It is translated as CASGDQGLGEQYF.